This T cell receptor (beta chain) is drawn from a study of blood T cell repertoires in COVID-19. During active infection, Seattle patients enrolled and were then monitored through disease. Deletions cut 5 bases from V and 4 bases from J, with 12 bases between. CDR1 and CDR2 from the germline V gene are LNHDA and SQIVND (reference sequence). The CDR3 has 14 amino acids. The method was immunoSEQ multiplex PCR; TCRdb's version includes in-frame clones alone and lacks a portion of them. The repertoire holds 440,000 or so clones, with approximately 89% as singletons. This TCR was recovered from a woman in her thirties or forties with COVID-19, enrolled during active disease. The sample was peripheral blood. The chain is built from TRBV19 and TRBJ1-5; perhaps TRBD1 as D (5 bases). The CDR3 spells CASSPQGSNQPQHF. CDR3 nucleotides: TGTGCCAGTAGTCCCCAGGGATCGAATCAGCCCCAGCATTTT. Combining the CDR3 with reference TRBV19 and TRBJ1-5 gives the whole variable domain DGGITQSPKYLFRKEGQNVTLSCEQNLNHDAMYWYRQDPGQGLRLIYYSQIVNDFQKGDIAEGYSVSREKKESFPLTVTSAQKNPTAFYLCASSPQGSNQPQHFGDGTRLSIL.